One TCR beta chain is described in this entry. Antigen: not known. This sample was included in a study of cytomegalovirus exposure and HLA in healthy donors. Overall study: Out of 150 million to 200 million T cells, an earlier analysis found fewer than 140 million unique TCR beta sequences in total. HLA-typed donors contributed approximately 86 million unique TCRs, which were held in an early data release.

Researchers ran the PCR with 60 Vbeta and 13 Jbeta primers. Sequencing was performed with immunoSEQ multiplex PCR; in TCRdb, only in-frame clones are kept and a portion is missing. The sample has roughly 93,000 clones, around 80% seen once; the top ten hold about 7.9%. J gave up 7 bases and V 5 bases, and 4 bases lay outside the gene matches. Germline assignment: CDR1 SGHNT and CDR2 YYREEE (reference sequence). The CDR3 loop spans 14 amino acids. Study observations and caveats: Overall, approximately 150 TCR beta chains were annotated as cytomegalovirus-associated. An ancestry cluster, one associated with Asian ancestry, reportedly showed fewer N-insertions than the approximately 700-donor mean in a later analysis.

The J gene is TRBJ2-2, the V gene TRBV5-4; TRBD2 aligns across 11 bases. This clonotype originated in a man aged 25-40 years in good health and CMV-seronegative. The sequencing input was PBMCs. For the CDR3, the DNA is TGTGCCAGCAGATTAGCGGGAGGGGGCGGGGAGCTGTTTTTT. This translates into CASRLAGGGGELFF.